A selection of T cell receptor beta chains follows, all from one sample in a study of shared clonotypes between healthy human individuals. Here immunoSEQ multiplex PCR was the method, and the copy in TCRdb shows in-frame clones only, minus some. This sample carries 2 million to 2.5 million clones, 93% of them seen once, and the ten largest clones take roughly 0.36%. Sequenced input: naive CD4+ T cells from PBMCs. These receptor sequences come from a man younger than 35 in good health. Some clones in this sample may be carry-over from other donors' samples. CDR3s include the opening cysteine and the closing phenylalanine or tryptophan. The D gene is left open where the match is weak. Clone size is stated in some rows and not others, as once, few, many or a class when expanded.

size	V	length	J	D	DNA	CDR3
NA	TRBV29-1	16	TRBJ2-1	NA	TGCAGCGTTGAGAGTGGGCGGGCCAAAGCCTACAATGAGCAGTTCTTC	CSVESGRAKAYNEQFF
NA	TRBV6-5	15	TRBJ2-6	NA	TGTGCCAGCAGTAAAGAAGTCTCTGGGGCCAACGTCCTGACTTTC	CASSKEVSGANVLTF
NA	TRBV4-2	14	TRBJ1-3	NA	TGTGCCAGCAGCCAAGAAAGCTCTGGAAACACCATATATTTT	CASSQESSGNTIYF
NA	TRBV5-4	13	TRBJ2-5	NA	TGTGCCAGCAGCTCCGCGAGGGAAGAGACCCAGTACTTC	CASSSAREETQYF
NA	TRBV10-2	15	TRBJ2-2	TRBD2	TGCGCCAGCAGTGAGTGGACTAGCCACACCGGGGAGCTGTTTTTT	CASSEWTSHTGELFF
NA	TRBV2	17	TRBJ2-7	NA	TGTGCCAGCAGGAAGGGGTTTGGGGGGGCGAGGACCTACGAGCAGTACTTC	CASRKGFGGARTYEQYF
NA	TRBV11-2	12	TRBJ2-7	NA	TGTGCCAGCAGCTTAGATCGGGACGAGCAGTACTTC	CASSLDRDEQYF
NA	TRBV10-1	14	TRBJ2-1	TRBD1	TGCGCCAGCAGTCCGGGACAGCCCCCTGGGGAGCAGTTCTTC	CASSPGQPPGEQFF
NA	TRBV7-2	14	TRBJ1-3	TRBD1	TGTGCCAGCAGTTACGGACAGGGCGGAAACACCATATATTTT	CASSYGQGGNTIYF
NA	TRBV7-2	15	TRBJ2-3	NA	TGTGCCAGCAGCTTACTACAGGGCCCCACAGATACGCAGTATTTT	CASSLLQGPTDTQYF
once	TRBV5-1	12	TRBJ2-2	NA	TGCGCCAGCAGCTTTGACGGCGGGGAGCTGTTTTTT	CASSFDGGELFF
NA	TRBV4-2	18	TRBJ2-1	TRBD2	TGTGCCAGCAGCCAACAAGCCGGGACTAGGAGGGGCGGGAATGAGCAGTTCTTC	CASSQQAGTRRGGNEQFF
NA	TRBV5-8	14	TRBJ1-4	NA	TGTGCCAGCAGCTTGGTCGCCAGTTCTGAAAAACTGTTTTTT	CASSLVASSEKLFF
once	TRBV30	12	TRBJ2-3	NA	TGTGCCTGGAGACTCCCCCCAGATACGCAGTATTTT	CAWRLPPDTQYF
NA	TRBV10-3	14	TRBJ1-2	NA	TGTGCCATCAGACAGACGGTAGCTAACTATGGCTACACCTTC	CAIRQTVANYGYTF
NA	TRBV19	16	TRBJ2-5	TRBD1	TGTGCCAGTGCCTCAAATACAGGGGGCCGGGAAGAGACCCAGTACTTC	CASASNTGGREETQYF
NA	TRBV15	13	TRBJ1-4	NA	TGTGCCACCAGAGAGGCAACTAATGAAAAACTGTTTTTT	CATREATNEKLFF
NA	TRBV10-3	18	TRBJ2-1	TRBD1	TGTGCCATCAGCGGAGAACACACAGGGGGATCGTCCTACAATGAGCAGTTCTTC	CAISGEHTGGSSYNEQFF
NA	TRBV29-1	17	TRBJ2-7	TRBD2	TGCAGCGTTGAAGGGGGGCGGGAGGCCCCGGGGGACTACGAGCAGTACTTC	CSVEGGREAPGDYEQYF
NA	TRBV28	15	TRBJ2-3	TRBD2	TGTGCCAGCAGTTGGTCTAGCGGGATAACAGATACGCAGTATTTT	CASSWSSGITDTQYF
NA	TRBV18	15	TRBJ1-1	NA	TGTGCCAGCTCACTGAACTCCGGGGAGAACACTGAAGCTTTCTTT	CASSLNSGENTEAFF
NA	TRBV7-8	15	TRBJ2-1	NA	TGTGCCAGCAGCTTAGTGGCTAGCGACTACAATGAGCAGTTCTTC	CASSLVASDYNEQFF
NA	TRBV6-1	14	TRBJ1-5	NA	TGTGCCAGCAGTGTAGCGGGTCATAATCAGCCCCAGCATTTT	CASSVAGHNQPQHF
NA	TRBV29-1	13	TRBJ2-7	TRBD1	TGCAGCGTTAAGGACAGGATGGAGTGGGAGCAGTACTTC	CSVKDRMEWEQYF
NA	TRBV20-1	11	TRBJ2-1	NA	TGCAGTGCCGGCGGAATCGATGAGCAGTTCTTC	CSAGGIDEQFF
once	TRBV2	19	TRBJ2-7	TRBD2	TGTGCCAGCAGTGCGACTAGCGGGAGGACCCCGGATCCCAGAGGCGAGCAGTACTTC	CASSATSGRTPDPRGEQYF
NA	TRBV4-1	13	TRBJ1-6	NA	TGCGCCAGCAGCCAAGATATCAGTTCACCCCTCCACTTT	CASSQDISSPLHF
NA	TRBV7-9	17	TRBJ2-2	NA	TGTGCCAGCAGCTTAATCCCTACTGGGCAGAACACCGGGGAGCTGTTTTTT	CASSLIPTGQNTGELFF
NA	TRBV18	14	TRBJ2-7	NA	TGTGCCAGCTCACAATCTGACCCCGCCTACGAGCAGTACTTC	CASSQSDPAYEQYF
NA	TRBV27	15	TRBJ1-3	TRBD1	TGTGCCAGCAGTGTCAGGGGGCTTCCTGGAAACACCATATATTTT	CASSVRGLPGNTIYF
NA	TRBV2	13	TRBJ2-3	NA	TGTGCCAGCTCACCGTACTCCACAGATACGCAGTATTTT	CASSPYSTDTQYF
NA	TRBV25-1	15	TRBJ1-2	TRBD1	TGTGCCAGCAGTGACCCCGGGACAGGGTCCTATGGCTACACCTTC	CASSDPGTGSYGYTF
few	TRBV9	15	TRBJ1-1	NA	TGTGCCAGCAGCGTCCGGGGATTGGGGAACACTGAAGCTTTCTTT	CASSVRGLGNTEAFF